A single sample is the source of the 14 T cell receptor beta chains below, sequenced in a study of blood T cell repertoires in COVID-19. Sequencing used immunoSEQ multiplex PCR; TCRdb keeps in-frame clones, though not all of them. The sample holds approximately 190,000 clones, about 85% seen once. The sample was peripheral blood. The source of these receptors is a man in his sixties with active or convalescent COVID-19.

This clone has just a few counts. The chain employs TRBV10-2 and TRBJ2-7; D is uncertain. The V gene lost 6 bases and the J gene lost 0 bases, with 12 bases spanning the gap. The germline V gene has CDR1 WSHSY and CDR2 SAAADI. The CDR3 length is 14 residues. In nucleotides, the CDR3 is TGCGCCAGCAGACCAGGATTAAGCTCCTACGAGCAGTACTTC. It codes for CASRPGLSSYEQYF.

The J gene is TRBJ1-4, the V gene TRBV6-5; D gene ambiguous. The CDR3 covers 14 residues. Germline assignment: CDR1 MNHEY and CDR2 SVGAGI. V was clipped by 6 bases and J by 0 bases, with 8 bases between them. The DNA for the CDR3 is TGTGCCAGCAGGAGAGGGACAACTAATGAAAAACTGTTTTTT. Translated, it gives CASRRGTTNEKLFF.

V usage is TRBV7-9 and J usage is TRBJ1-2, with 9 bases lining up with TRBD1. The germline V gene encodes CDR1 SEHNR and CDR2 FQNEAQ (reference sequence). The CDR3 extends over 15 amino acids. Germline trimming cut 4 bases from V and 4 bases from J; bases unmatched to any gene: 7. Written as DNA, the CDR3 is TGTGCCAGCAGCTCCAGGGACAGGGAGACCTATGGCTACACCTTC. Amino acid sequence: CASSSRDRETYGYTF. Drawing the rest from reference TRBV7-9 and TRBJ1-2, the complete variable domain is DTGVSQNPRHKITKRGQNVTFRCDPISEHNRLYWYRQTLGQGPEFLTYFQNEAQLEKSRLLSDRFSAERPKGSFSTLEIQRTEQGDSAMYLCASSSRDRETYGYTFGSGTRLTVV.

The chain has TRBV6-5 and TRBJ1-1; D unclear. Trimming removed 7 bases from V and 5 bases from J, with 8 bases in between. The CDR3 is made up of 11 amino acids. The germline V gene encodes CDR1 MNHEY and CDR2 SVGAGI. The CDR3 sequence: CASTRGTEAFF. In DNA, the CDR3 is TGTGCCAGCACCCGAGGGACTGAAGCTTTCTTT.

The chain combines TRBV5-1 with TRBJ1-1; D remains ambiguous. Per germline, CDR1 SGHRS and CDR2 YFSETQ. V lost 4 bases and J 1 base, leaving 11 bases between the germline ends. This CDR3 spans 14 amino acids. CDR3 amino acids: CASSPRRENTEAFF. CDR3 nucleotide sequence: TGCGCCAGCAGCCCCAGGCGAGAGAACACTGAAGCTTTCTTT. Variable domain in full (rest from reference TRBV5-1 and TRBJ1-1): KAGVTQTPRYLIKTRGQQVTLSCSPISGHRSVSWYQQTPGQGLQFLFEYFSETQRNKGNFPGRFSGRQFSNSRSEMNVSTLELGDSALYLCASSPRRENTEAFFGQGTRLTVV.

This clone was detected only once. This chain joins TRBV5-1 and TRBJ2-7; tentative D call: TRBD2 (5 bases). Germline CDR1 SGHRS, CDR2 YFSETQ. The CDR3 extends over 15 amino acids. V lost 4 bases, J lost 2 bases, and 16 bases lay in between. CDR3 coding DNA: TGCGCCAGCAGCCCGGGGAGCTGGGAAACCTACGAGCAGTACTTC. As protein: CASSPGSWETYEQYF.

The chain is built from TRBV7-6 and TRBJ1-3; 10 nucleotides agree with TRBD1. The germline CDR1 and CDR2 sequences are SGHVS and FNYEAQ. CDR3 length: 16 amino acids. The junction had 8 bases not matched to a gene; V was cut back by 5 bases and J by 4 bases. This CDR3 is CASSPTGTGEGNTIYF. The CDR3 DNA follows: TGTGCCAGCAGCCCTACCGGGACAGGGGAAGGAAACACCATATATTTT.

This rearrangement joins TRBV5-1 to TRBJ1-1; TRBD1 might be the D (5 bases). CDR1 and CDR2 (germline): SGHRS, YFSETQ. Trimming took off 2 bases at V and 2 bases at J, with 10 bases between the two ends. The length of the CDR3 is 14 residues. The CDR3 nucleotides read TGCGCCAGCAGCTTTTCAGGGATTAACACTGAAGCTTTCTTT. It yields the protein CASSFSGINTEAFF.

The V and J genes are TRBV5-4 and TRBJ2-6; D not certain. The germline gives CDR1 SGHNT, CDR2 YYREEE (reference sequence). The CDR3 sequence is 14 residues long. With 4 bases removed from V and 1 base from J, the gap between germline ends came to 6 bases. Here the CDR3 DNA reads TGTGCCAGCAGCGCCCAGTCTGGGGCCAACGTCCTGACTTTC. Protein: CASSAQSGANVLTF.

V usage is TRBV7-9 and J usage is TRBJ2-3; TRBD1 is a possible D gene (5 bases). Deletions cut 1 base from V and 2 bases from J, with 7 bases between. The CDR3 loop spans 14 amino acids. Germline CDR1 is SEHNR and CDR2 is FQNEAQ (reference sequence). CDR3 sequence (DNA): TGTGCCAGCAGCTTAGGCAGGGCCACAGATACGCAGTATTTT. Translating it yields CASSLGRATDTQYF.

V gene TRBV7-6 combines with J gene TRBJ2-3; D remains ambiguous. The V gene's germline CDR1 is SGHVS and CDR2 FNYEAQ. The CDR3 extends over 14 amino acids. Trimming stripped 3 bases from V and 1 base from J, with 8 bases between. The CDR3 sequence is CASSLGAGTDTQYF. The CDR3 coding sequence is TGTGCCAGCAGCTTGGGCGCCGGCACAGATACGCAGTATTTT. Using reference TRBV7-6 and TRBJ2-3 for the parts outside the CDR3, the full variable domain is GAGVSQSPRYKVTKRGQDVALRCDPISGHVSLYWYRQALGQGPEFLTYFNYEAQQDKSGLPNDRFSAERPEGSISTLTIQRTEQRDSAMYRCASSLGAGTDTQYFGPGTRLTVL.

Only one count was recorded for this clone. CDR3 bases: TGTGCCAGCAGTTTCATCGGTTATGGCTACACCTTC. Protein: CASSFIGYGYTF. V is TRBV12-3 or TRBV12-4 and J is TRBJ1-2; D not certain. The CDR3 consists of 12 residues. V was shortened by 3 bases and J by 5 bases, with 7 bases between the two germline ends.

The rearrangement uses TRBV28 and TRBJ2-7; D is ambiguous. Germline assignment: CDR1 MDHEN and CDR2 SYDVKM. The CDR3 loop spans 13 amino acids. Trimming shortened V by 1 base and J by 4 bases, and 8 bases separated the two germline ends. In DNA, the CDR3 is TGTGCCAGCAGTTTATTATCGGTATACGAGCAGTACTTC. This gives the protein CASSLLSVYEQYF.

The rearrangement uses TRBV19 and TRBJ2-7, with 9 nucleotides matching TRBD1. The germline gives CDR1 LNHDA, CDR2 SQIVND (reference sequence). J gave up 3 bases and V 1 base, and 4 bases lay outside the gene matches. The CDR3 covers 15 residues. The CDR3 coding sequence is TGTGCCAGTAGTATAGCATGGGACAGGGTCTACGAGCAGTACTTC. Residues: CASSIAWDRVYEQYF.